This TCR beta chain was observed in a study of blood T cell repertoires in COVID-19. This clone came up a few times. As originally analysed: How many nucleated cells were present was estimated from reference gene primer amplification. The protocol was immunoSEQ multiplex PCR, while the TCRdb copy is restricted to in-frame clones and leaves out a portion. The V and J calls and clone size were taken over from that table, and D and trimming were inferred from the DNA. The sample lists about 160,000 clones; about 87% were seen once. Per germline, CDR1 WNHNN and CDR2 SYGVQD (reference sequence). Trimming cost V 7 bases and J 5 bases; bases outside gene matches: 12. This CDR3 spans 15 amino acids.

The chain links TRBV10-1 to TRBJ2-5, with TRBD1 identical over 8 bases. The sequence came from a woman aged 55-69 years who had recovered from COVID-19. Material for sequencing was peripheral blood. CDR3 sequence reads: CASTPGAGGLETQYF. The CDR3 DNA reads as TGCGCCAGCACCCCTGGGGCAGGGGGCTTGGAGACCCAGTACTTC.